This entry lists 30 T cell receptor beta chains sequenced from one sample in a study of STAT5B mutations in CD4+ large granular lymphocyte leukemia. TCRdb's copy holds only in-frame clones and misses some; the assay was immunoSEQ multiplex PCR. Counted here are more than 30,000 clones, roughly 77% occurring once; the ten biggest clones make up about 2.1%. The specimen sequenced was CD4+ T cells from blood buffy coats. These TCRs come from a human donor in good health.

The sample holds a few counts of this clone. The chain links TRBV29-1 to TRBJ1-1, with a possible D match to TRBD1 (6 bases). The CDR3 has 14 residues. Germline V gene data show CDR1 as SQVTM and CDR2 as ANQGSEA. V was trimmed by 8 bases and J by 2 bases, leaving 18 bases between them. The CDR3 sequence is CSSSLGGLNTEAFF. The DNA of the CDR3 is TGCAGCTCATCACTGGGGGGGCTCAACACTGAAGCTTTCTTT.

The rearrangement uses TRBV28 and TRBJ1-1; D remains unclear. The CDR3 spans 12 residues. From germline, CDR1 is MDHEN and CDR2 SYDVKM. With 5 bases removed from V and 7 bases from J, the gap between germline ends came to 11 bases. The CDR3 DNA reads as TGTGCCAGCAGTACGAGAGTGGGTGAAGCTTTCTTT. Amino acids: CASSTRVGEAFF. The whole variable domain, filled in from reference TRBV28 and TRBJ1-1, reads DVKVTQSSRYLVKRTGEKVFLECVQDMDHENMFWYRQDPGLGLRLIYFSYDVKMKEKGDIPEGYSVSREKKERFSLILESASTNQTSMYLCASSTRVGEAFFGQGTRLTVV.

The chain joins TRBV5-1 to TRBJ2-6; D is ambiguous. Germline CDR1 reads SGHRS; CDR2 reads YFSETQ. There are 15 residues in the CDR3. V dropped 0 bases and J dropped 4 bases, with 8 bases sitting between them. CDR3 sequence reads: CASSLAQAGANVLTF. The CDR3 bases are TGCGCCAGCAGCTTGGCCCAGGCCGGGGCCAACGTCCTGACTTTC. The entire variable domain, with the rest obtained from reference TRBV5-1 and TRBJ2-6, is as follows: KAGVTQTPRYLIKTRGQQVTLSCSPISGHRSVSWYQQTPGQGLQFLFEYFSETQRNKGNFPGRFSGRQFSNSRSEMNVSTLELGDSALYLCASSLAQAGANVLTFGAGSRLTVL.

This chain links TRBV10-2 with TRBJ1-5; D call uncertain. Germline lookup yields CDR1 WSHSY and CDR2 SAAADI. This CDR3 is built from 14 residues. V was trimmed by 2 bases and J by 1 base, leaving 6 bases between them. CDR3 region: CASSEGRSNQPQHF. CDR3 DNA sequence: TGCGCCAGCAGTGAGGGCAGAAGCAATCAGCCCCAGCATTTT.

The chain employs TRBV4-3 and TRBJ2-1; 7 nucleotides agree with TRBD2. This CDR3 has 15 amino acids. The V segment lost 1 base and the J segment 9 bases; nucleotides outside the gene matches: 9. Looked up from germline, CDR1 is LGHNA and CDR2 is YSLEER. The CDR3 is CASSQVALAGVEQFF. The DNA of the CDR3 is TGCGCCAGCAGCCAAGTAGCTCTGGCGGGAGTTGAGCAGTTCTTC.

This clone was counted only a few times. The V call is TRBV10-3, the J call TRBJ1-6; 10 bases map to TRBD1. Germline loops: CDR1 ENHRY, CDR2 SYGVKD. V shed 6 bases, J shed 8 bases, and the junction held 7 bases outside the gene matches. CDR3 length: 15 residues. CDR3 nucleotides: TGTGCCATCAGAGAGACAGGGGGCTGGGATTCACCCCTCCACTTT. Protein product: CAIRETGGWDSPLHF.

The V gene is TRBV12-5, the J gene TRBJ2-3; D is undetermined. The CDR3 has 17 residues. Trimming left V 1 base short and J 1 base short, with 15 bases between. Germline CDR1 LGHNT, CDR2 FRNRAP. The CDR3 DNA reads TGTGCTAGTGGTTTGGACCGAAGGTTTGAAGGCACAGATACGCAGTATTTT. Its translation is CASGLDRRFEGTDTQYF. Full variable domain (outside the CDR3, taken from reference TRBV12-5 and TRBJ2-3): DARVTQTPRHKVTEMGQEVTMRCQPILGHNTVFWYRQTMMQGLELLAYFRNRAPLDDSGMPKDRFSAEMPDATLATLKIQPSEPRDSAVYFCASGLDRRFEGTDTQYFGPGTRLTVL.

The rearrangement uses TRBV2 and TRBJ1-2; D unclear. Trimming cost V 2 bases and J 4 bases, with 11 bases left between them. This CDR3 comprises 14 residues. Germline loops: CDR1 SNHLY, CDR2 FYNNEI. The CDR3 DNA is TGTGCCAGCAGTGAAAAAGGGCAGAGCTATGGCTACACCTTC. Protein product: CASSEKGQSYGYTF.

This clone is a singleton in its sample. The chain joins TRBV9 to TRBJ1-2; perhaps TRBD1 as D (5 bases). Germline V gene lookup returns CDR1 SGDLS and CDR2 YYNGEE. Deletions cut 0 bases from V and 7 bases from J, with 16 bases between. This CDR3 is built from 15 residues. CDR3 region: CASSVVQGAPGGYTF. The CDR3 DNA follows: TGTGCCAGCAGCGTAGTGCAAGGGGCCCCGGGTGGCTACACCTTC.

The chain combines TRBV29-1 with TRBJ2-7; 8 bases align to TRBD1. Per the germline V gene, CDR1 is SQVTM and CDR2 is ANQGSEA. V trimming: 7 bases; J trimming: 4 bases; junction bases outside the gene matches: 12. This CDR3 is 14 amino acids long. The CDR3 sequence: CSASGQGELYEQYF. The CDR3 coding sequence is TGCAGCGCTTCCGGACAGGGCGAGTTATACGAGCAGTACTTC.

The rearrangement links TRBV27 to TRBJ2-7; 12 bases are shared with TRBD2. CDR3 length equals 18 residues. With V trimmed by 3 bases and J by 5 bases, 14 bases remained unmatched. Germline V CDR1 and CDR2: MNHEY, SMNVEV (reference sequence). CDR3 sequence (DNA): TGTGCCAGCAGTTTGTACCCCCCTAGCGGGGGGGCGGGGAACGAGCAGTACTTC. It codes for CASSLYPPSGGAGNEQYF.

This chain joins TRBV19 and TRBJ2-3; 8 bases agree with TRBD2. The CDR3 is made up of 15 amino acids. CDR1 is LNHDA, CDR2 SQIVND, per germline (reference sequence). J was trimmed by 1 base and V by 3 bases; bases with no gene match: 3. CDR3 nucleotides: TGTGCCAGTAGTATCGGACTAGCTGGCACAGATACGCAGTATTTT. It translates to CASSIGLAGTDTQYF.

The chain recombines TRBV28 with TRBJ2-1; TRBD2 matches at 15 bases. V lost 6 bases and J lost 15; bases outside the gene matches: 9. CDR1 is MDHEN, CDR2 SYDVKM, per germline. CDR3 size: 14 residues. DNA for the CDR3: TGTGCCAGCAGCAGAAGGACTAGCGGGAGGGGACCGTTCTTC. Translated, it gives CASSRRTSGRGPFF. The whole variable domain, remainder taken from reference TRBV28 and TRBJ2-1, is DVKVTQSSRYLVKRTGEKVFLECVQDMDHENMFWYRQDPGLGLRLIYFSYDVKMKEKGDIPEGYSVSREKKERFSLILESASTNQTSMYLCASSRRTSGRGPFFGPGTRLTVL.

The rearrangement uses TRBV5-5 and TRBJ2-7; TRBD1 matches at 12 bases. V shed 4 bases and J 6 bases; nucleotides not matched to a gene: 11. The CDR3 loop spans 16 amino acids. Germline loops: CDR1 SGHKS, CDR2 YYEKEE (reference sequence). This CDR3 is CASSKSTGTGGSEQYF. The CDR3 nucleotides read TGTGCCAGCAGCAAAAGCACCGGGACAGGGGGCTCCGAGCAGTACTTC.

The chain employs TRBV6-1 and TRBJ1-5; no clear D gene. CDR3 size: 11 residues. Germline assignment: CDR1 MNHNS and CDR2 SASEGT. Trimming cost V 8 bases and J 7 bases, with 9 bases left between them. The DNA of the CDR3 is TGTGCCAGCGCACAGCGGCAGCCCCAGCATTTT. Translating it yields CASAQRQPQHF.

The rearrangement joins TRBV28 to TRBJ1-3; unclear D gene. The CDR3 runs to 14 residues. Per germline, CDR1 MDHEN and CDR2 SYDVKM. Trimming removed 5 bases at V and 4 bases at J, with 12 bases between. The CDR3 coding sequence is TGTGCCAGCAGTCCCCATGGTAGCGGAAACACCATATATTTT. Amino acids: CASSPHGSGNTIYF.

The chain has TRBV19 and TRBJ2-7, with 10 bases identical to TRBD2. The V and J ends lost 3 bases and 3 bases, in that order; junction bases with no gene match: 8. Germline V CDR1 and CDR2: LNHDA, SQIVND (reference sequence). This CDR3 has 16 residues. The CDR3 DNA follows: TGTGCCAGTAGTATGATTCCTAGCGGGGGCCTCTACGAGCAGTACTTC. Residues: CASSMIPSGGLYEQYF. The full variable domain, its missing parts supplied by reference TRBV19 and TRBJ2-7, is DGGITQSPKYLFRKEGQNVTLSCEQNLNHDAMYWYRQDPGQGLRLIYYSQIVNDFQKGDIAEGYSVSREKKESFPLTVTSAQKNPTAFYLCASSMIPSGGLYEQYFGPGTRLTVT.

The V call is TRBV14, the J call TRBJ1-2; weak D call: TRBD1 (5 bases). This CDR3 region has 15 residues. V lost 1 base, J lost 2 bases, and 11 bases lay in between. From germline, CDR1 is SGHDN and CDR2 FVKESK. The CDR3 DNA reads TGTGCCAGCAGCCAAGTCCGTCAGGGAAACTATGGCTACACCTTC. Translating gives CASSQVRQGNYGYTF.

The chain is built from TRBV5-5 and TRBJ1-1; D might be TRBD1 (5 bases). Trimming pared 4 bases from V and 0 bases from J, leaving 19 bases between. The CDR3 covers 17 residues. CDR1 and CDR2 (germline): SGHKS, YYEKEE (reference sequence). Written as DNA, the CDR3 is TGTGCCAGCAGCCCGGGGGGACCCGCGAGGCTGAACACTGAAGCTTTCTTT. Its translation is CASSPGGPARLNTEAFF.

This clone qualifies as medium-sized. The DNA of the CDR3 is TGTGCCAGCAGGGGTCGCCCTGAAGCTTTCTTT. It yields the protein CASRGRPEAFF. This chain joins TRBV28 and TRBJ1-1; D gene uncertain. Germline-derived CDR1 and CDR2 are MDHEN and SYDVKM. Trimming took off 6 bases at V and 6 bases at J, with 8 bases between the two ends. CDR3 length: 11 residues. The full variable domain, completed using reference TRBV28 and TRBJ1-1, is DVKVTQSSRYLVKRTGEKVFLECVQDMDHENMFWYRQDPGLGLRLIYFSYDVKMKEKGDIPEGYSVSREKKERFSLILESASTNQTSMYLCASRGRPEAFFGQGTRLTVV.

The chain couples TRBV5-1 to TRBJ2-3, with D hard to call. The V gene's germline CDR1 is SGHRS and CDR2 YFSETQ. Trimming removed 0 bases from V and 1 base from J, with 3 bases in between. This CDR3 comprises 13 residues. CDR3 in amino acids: CASSLGRTDTQYF. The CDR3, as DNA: TGCGCCAGCAGCTTGGGACGCACAGATACGCAGTATTTT.

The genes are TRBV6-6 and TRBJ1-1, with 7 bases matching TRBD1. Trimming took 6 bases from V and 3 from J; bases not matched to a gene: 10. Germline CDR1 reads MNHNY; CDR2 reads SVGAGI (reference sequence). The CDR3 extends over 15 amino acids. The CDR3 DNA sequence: TGTGCCAGCAGAGGGACAGCGGCAAGTTACACTGAAGCTTTCTTT. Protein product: CASRGTAASYTEAFF.

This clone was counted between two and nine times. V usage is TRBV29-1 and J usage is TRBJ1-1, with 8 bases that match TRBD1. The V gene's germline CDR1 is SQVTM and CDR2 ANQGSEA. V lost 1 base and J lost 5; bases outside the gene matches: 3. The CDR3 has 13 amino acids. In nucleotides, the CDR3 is TGCAGCGTTGAAGCACAGGGGGAAACTGAAGCTTTCTTT. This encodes CSVEAQGETEAFF.

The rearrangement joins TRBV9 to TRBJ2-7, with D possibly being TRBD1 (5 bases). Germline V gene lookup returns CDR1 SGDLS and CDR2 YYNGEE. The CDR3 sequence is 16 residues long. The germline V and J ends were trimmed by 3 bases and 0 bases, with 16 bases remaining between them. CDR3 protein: CASSATATDSSYEQYF. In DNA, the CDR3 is TGTGCCAGCAGCGCCACGGCCACTGACAGCTCCTACGAGCAGTACTTC.

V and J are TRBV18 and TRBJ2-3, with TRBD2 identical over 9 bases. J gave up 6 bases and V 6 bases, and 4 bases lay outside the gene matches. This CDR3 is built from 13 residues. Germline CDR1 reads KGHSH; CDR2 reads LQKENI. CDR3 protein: CASSGLAGDTQYF. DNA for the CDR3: TGTGCCAGCTCGGGACTAGCAGGCGATACGCAGTATTTT.

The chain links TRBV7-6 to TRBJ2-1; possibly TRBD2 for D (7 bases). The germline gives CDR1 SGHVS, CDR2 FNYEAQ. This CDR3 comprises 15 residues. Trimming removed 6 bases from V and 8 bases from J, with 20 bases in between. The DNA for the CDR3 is TGTGCCAGCAGTCCCATACGAGGGGGGGCAGATGAGCAGTTCTTC. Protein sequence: CASSPIRGGADEQFF.

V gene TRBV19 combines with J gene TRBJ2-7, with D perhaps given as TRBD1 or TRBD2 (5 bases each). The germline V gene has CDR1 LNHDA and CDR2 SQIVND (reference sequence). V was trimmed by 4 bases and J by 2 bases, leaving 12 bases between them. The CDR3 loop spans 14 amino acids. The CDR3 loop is CASSSGRDPYEQYF. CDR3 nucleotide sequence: TGTGCCAGTAGTAGCGGCAGGGACCCCTACGAGCAGTACTTC.

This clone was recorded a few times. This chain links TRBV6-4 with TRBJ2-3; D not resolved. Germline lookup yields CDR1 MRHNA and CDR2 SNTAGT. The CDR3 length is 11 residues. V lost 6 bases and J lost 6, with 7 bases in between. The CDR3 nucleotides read TGTGCCAGCAGCCCGCTCGATACGCAGTATTTT. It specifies CASSPLDTQYF.

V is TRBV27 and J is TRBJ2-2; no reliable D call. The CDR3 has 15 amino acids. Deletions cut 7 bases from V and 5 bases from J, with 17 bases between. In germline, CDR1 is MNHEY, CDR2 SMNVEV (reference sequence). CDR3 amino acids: CASKEKPVRTGELFF. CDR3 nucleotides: TGTGCCAGCAAGGAGAAGCCAGTACGGACCGGGGAGCTGTTTTTT.

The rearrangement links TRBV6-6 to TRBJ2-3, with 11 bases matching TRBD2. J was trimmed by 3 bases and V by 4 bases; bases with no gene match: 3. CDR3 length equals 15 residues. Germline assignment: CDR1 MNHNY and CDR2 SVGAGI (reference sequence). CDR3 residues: CASSSTSGRTDTQYF. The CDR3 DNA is TGTGCCAGCAGTTCTACTAGCGGGAGAACAGATACGCAGTATTTT.